The clone carrying this T cell receptor beta chain has a single count. This sample's time point: blood 2 weeks post-SBRT. The treatment was: 15 Gy SBRT to primary tumor, nephrectomy 4 weeks later. Serial blood draws occurred at baseline and 2 and 4 weeks post-SBRT. The sample belongs to a study of radiation and T cells in renal cell carcinoma. About the research overall: Nephrectomy followed 15 Gy stereotactic body radiation by 4 weeks.

Produced via immunoSEQ multiplex PCR; TCRdb's table is partial and in-frame only. The sample includes some 50,000 clones, approximately 80% of them seen just once. CDR1 and CDR2 (germline): SGHRS, YFSETQ. V was clipped by 3 bases and J by 1 base, with 11 bases between them. There are 14 residues in the CDR3. Sequenced here: blood, sampled from a patient whose treatment included radiotherapy and nephrectomy. The clonotype was recovered from a woman aged 70 to 79 with renal cell carcinoma. The chain carries TRBV5-1 and TRBJ2-7, with D perhaps being TRBD1 or TRBD2 (5 bases each). The CDR3 sequence: CASSSGTGSYEQYF. DNA of the CDR3: TGCGCCAGCAGCTCCGGGACGGGTTCCTACGAGCAGTACTTC.